A selection of T cell receptor beta chains follows, all from one sample in a study of blood T cell repertoires in COVID-19. Clones were sequenced by immunoSEQ multiplex PCR, and TCRdb holds only the in-frame ones, with some missing. The profile covers some 350,000 clones, with 80% to 90% appearing a single time and 3% taken by the ten largest. The material sequenced was peripheral blood. The receptors stem from a woman aged 30 to 39 with COVID-19, enrolled during active disease. CDR3s include the opening cysteine and the closing phenylalanine or tryptophan. D genes are given only for firm matches.

cdr3_length | d_call | j_call | v_call | cdr3_aa
21 | TRBD2 | TRBJ2-1 | TRBV9 | CASSGPHGTSGGSTDYNEQFF
15 | TRBD2 | TRBJ2-3 | TRBV7-8 | CASSLWTSGTDTQYF
14 | - | TRBJ1-1 | TRBV29-1 | CSVEEWADGTEAFF
15 | TRBD1 | TRBJ1-1 | TRBV7-9 | CASSLGQGLNTEAFF
14 | - | TRBJ2-1 | TRBV11-2 | CASSGLRDYNEQFF
14 | TRBD2 | TRBJ2-1 | TRBV9 | CASKPGGTRGEQFF
15 | TRBD1 | TRBJ1-3 | TRBV23-1 | CASSHSRGQGNTIYF
12 | TRBD1 | TRBJ1-2 | TRBV19 | CASLTGGRGYTF
17 | TRBD2 | TRBJ2-1 | TRBV5-5 | CASSSGTSGGSYNEQFF
16 | - | TRBJ1-6 | TRBV5-1 | CASSLSPLGGNSPLHF
16 | TRBD1 | TRBJ1-3 | TRBV6-5 | CASSSRFGTVGNTIYF
13 | - | TRBJ2-5 | TRBV10-2 | CASSDLNQETQYF
13 | TRBD1 | TRBJ2-7 | TRBV11-3 | CASSPGQSYEQYF
16 | - | TRBJ2-5 | TRBV7-2 | CASSLSPRWRDETQYF
13 | TRBD1 | TRBJ2-3 | TRBV6-5 | CATDRGSGDTQYF
16 | TRBD2 | TRBJ2-3 | TRBV3-1/TRBV3-2 | CASSQVLAGGGDTQYF
14 | - | TRBJ2-1 | TRBV7-9 | CASSPRQGRGEQFF
18 | - | TRBJ2-7 | TRBV11-3 | CASSVRGLKEGKNYEQYF
16 | TRBD1 | TRBJ1-4 | TRBV28 | CASSPNPGGRDEKLFF
13 | - | TRBJ1-1 | TRBV5-6 | CASSLGPGTEAFF
14 | - | TRBJ1-1 | TRBV5-6 | CASSLAEGSTEAFF
17 | - | TRBJ1-1 | TRBV4-3 | CASSQKPDIYLDTEAFF
17 | TRBD1 | TRBJ2-2 | TRBV11-3 | CASSYGPDRAATGELFF
14 | TRBD1 | TRBJ2-7 | TRBV13 | CASRPSRDRYEQYF